Listed below are T cell receptor beta chains from one sample, sequenced in a study of T cells in Graves' hyperthyroidism and ophthalmopathy. TCRdb reprocessed the multiplex PCR reads via MiXCR and lists one record per CDR3 protein. Counted here are more than 550,000 distinct CDR3 sequences, about 17% occurring once; the ten biggest clones make up over 15%. The sequencing sample was made of blood. The receptors shown here come from a woman in her forties or fifties with Graves' hyperthyroidism that later progressed to Graves' ophthalmopathy. CDR3s include the opening cysteine and the closing phenylalanine or tryptophan. Clone size appears in some rows only: once, few, many, or a class for an expanded clone.

TRBV11-2	many	CASSWGTGRRNTEAFF
TRBV5-1	many	CASSLEGQGAFF
TRBV7-8	many	CASSLAPAGRETQYF
TRBV5-4	few	CASSLAGPINYGYTF
TRBV6-2/TRBV6-3	-	CASGRSTLANTGELFF
TRBV11-3	few	CASSLLTDDNSPLHF
TRBV19	-	CASSIGRQGRDTQYF
TRBV11-2	many	CASSPGDRRQETQYF
TRBV15	-	CATSTTETYEQYF
TRBV5-6	few	CASSLVQGTVNSPLHF
TRBV20-1	many	CSAREISRGGFDEQFF
TRBV3-1	many	CASSQDTLRGQPQHF
TRBV5-1	-	CASSPGTARSTEAFF
TRBV6-1	-	CASSQGGRRATDTQYF
TRBV7-9	few	CASSLGVGGRGYGYTF
TRBV24-1	few	CATSDLLGGDTQYF
TRBV19	few	CASSMVTEAFF
TRBV7-2	many	CASSGRWGDTEAFF
TRBV7-9	few	CASSVDGESNQPQHF
TRBV29-1	many	CSAYTWGGTEAFF
TRBV6-2/TRBV6-3	-	CASSKTRVSGQFF
TRBV4-1	few	CASSLKTGPYEQYF
TRBV2	many	CASSGGLAGPTDTQYF
TRBV29-1	many	CSVEKETQYF
TRBV5-5	-	CASSFIEQGAGGYTF